Reported below is one TCR beta chain. It has no known antigen specificity. No base quality values were provided; no much bigger clone lies one nucleotide off. This sample's time point label indicates: 6 months after combined kidney and bone marrow transplant. The transplants used related donors along with nonmyeloablative bone marrow transplantation, and in the human trials mixed chimerism was transient. Unstimulated Tregs (CD4+CD25+CD127-), CD4+ non-Tregs (CD4+CD25-), CD4 and CD8 cells were FACS-sorted from thawed PBMCs. Patients were several combined kidney and bone marrow transplant recipients from the ITN036ST trial, and only these trial subjects had samples available. Healthy control blood was processed to PBMCs with a Ficoll density gradient and then cryopreserved, whereas patient PBMCs were collected both before and after transplant. This entry belongs to a study of Tregs in tolerant kidney transplant recipients (dated 2019 in TCRdb). Background on the whole study: TCRbeta sequencing was used in the study to identify donor-specific regulatory T cells before combined kidney and bone marrow transplantation, and the identified cells were then tracked after transplant. Overall results and qualifications from the work: The most biologically relevant and donor-specific TCRbeta repertoire appeared to be identified by expanding Tregs with activated donor B cells. Donor-specific Treg expansion was found to exceed global Treg expansion in tolerant patients, suggesting antigen-driven rather than nonspecific expansion. Because the study included only a small number of patients, the results must be confirmed in larger populations and under other immunosuppression protocols. For some patients, the PCR primers changed as time went on, which meant samples from those patients could not be compared with one another at the nucleotide level. Biological reproducibility was not examined directly, but technical replication error appeared to be minimal.

For TCRbeta CDR3 sequencing, genomic DNA was extracted from sorted cells using the QIAGEN DNeasy Blood and Tissue Kit. High-throughput TCRbeta CDR3 sequencing, including PCR amplification with bias correction and internal controls, was performed commercially through immunoSEQ. As for the authors' bioinformatics: Unique productive TCRbeta sequences were defined by CDR3 nucleotide sequence where primers matched, and otherwise by CDR3 amino acid sequence together with Vbeta and Jbeta genes. As a correction for sorting error, sequences shared between sorted populations at a frequency ratio of 2:1 or less were discarded, and the remaining shared sequences were assigned to the higher population. Donor-reactive sequences were defined as at least 5-fold expanded in CFSE-low cells versus unstimulated cells, with frequency of at least 0.01% in CFSE-low cells. Jensen-Shannon divergence, calculated on the top 100 TCRbeta sequences ranked by frequency, was used to quantify repertoire divergence. When a sample had multiple sequencing runs, each run was corrected for sorting error separately and the runs were then pooled. TCRdb stores this immuneACCESS table with in-frame sequences only. Part of the clones is absent; in the studies checked, under half of the shortfall reflects unresolved V genes, and no reason is known for the rest. The DNA gave D and trimming, while V, J and clone size come from that table. The sample profile shows 20,000 to 25,000 clones; 81% of them were found once. In total, the top ten clones hold more than 20% of the sample.

V loses 6 bases of germline sequence and J loses 10 bases, and the interval between the two ends is 10 bases. The CDR3 goes from the cysteine to the phenylalanine over 11 residues. The sequence is cut down to CDR3 DNA, 33 bases in frame from base 1. Looking up the germline V gene yields CDR1 SGHVS and CDR2 FNYEAQ. The sample in question was CD8+ T cells from blood (PBMCs), obtained 6 months after the transplant. The sequence joins TRBV7-6 to TRBJ2-1; confidence is insufficient to name the D gene. This TCR came from a human patient who received a combined kidney and bone marrow transplant. Some T cells seen after a transplant may have their origin in the graft donor. The sequence in DNA is TGTGCCAGCAGTTCCGGCGGAGAGCAGTTCTTC. Protein translation: CASSSGGEQFF.